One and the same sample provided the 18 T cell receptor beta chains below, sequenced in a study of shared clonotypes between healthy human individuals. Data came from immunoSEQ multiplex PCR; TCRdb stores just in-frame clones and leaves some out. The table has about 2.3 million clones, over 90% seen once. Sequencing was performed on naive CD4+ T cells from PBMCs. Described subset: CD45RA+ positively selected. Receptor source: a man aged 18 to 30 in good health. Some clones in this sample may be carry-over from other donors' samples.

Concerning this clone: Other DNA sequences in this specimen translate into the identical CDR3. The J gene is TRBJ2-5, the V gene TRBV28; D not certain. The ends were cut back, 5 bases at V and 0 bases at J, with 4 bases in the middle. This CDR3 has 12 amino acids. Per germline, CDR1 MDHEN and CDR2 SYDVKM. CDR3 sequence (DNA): TGTGCCAGCAGTCCCTACCAAGAGACCCAGTACTTC. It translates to CASSPYQETQYF.

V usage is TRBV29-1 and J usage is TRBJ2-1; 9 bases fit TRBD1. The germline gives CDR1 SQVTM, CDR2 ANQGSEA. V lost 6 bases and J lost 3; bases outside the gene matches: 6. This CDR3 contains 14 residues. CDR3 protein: CSVQDRGLYNEQFF. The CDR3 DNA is TGCAGCGTCCAGGACAGGGGTCTCTACAATGAGCAGTTCTTC.

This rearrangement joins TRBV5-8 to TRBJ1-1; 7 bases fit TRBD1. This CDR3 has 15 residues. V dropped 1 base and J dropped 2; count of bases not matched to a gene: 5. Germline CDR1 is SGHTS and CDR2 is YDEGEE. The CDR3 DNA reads TGTGCCAGCAGCTTGTCAGAGGGGGCAAACACTGAAGCTTTCTTT. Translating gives CASSLSEGANTEAFF.

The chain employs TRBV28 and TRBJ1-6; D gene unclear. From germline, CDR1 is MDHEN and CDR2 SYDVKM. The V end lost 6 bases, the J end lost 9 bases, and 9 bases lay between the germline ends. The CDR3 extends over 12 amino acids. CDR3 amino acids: CASSQAGSPLHF. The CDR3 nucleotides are TGTGCCAGCAGCCAGGCAGGTTCACCCCTCCACTTT.

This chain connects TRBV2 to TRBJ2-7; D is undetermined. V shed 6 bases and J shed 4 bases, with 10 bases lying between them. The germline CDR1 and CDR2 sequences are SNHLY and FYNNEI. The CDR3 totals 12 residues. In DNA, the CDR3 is TGTGCCAGCAGAGCATTAGGGTACGAGCAGTACTTC. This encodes CASRALGYEQYF.

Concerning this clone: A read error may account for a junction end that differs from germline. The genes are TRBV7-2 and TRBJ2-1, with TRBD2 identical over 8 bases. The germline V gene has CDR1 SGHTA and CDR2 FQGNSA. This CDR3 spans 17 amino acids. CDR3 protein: CASSLEGAQVSGGPRIF. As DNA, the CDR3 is TGTGCCAGCAGCTTAGAAGGGGCACAGGTCTCGGGAGGGCCCAGGATCTTC. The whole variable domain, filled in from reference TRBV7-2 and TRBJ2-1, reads GAGVSQSPSNKVTEKGKDVELRCDPISGHTALYWYRQSLGQGLEFLIYFQGNSAPDKSGLPSDRFSAERTGGSVSTLTIQRTQQEDSAVYLCASSLEGAQVSGGPRIFGPGTRLTVL.

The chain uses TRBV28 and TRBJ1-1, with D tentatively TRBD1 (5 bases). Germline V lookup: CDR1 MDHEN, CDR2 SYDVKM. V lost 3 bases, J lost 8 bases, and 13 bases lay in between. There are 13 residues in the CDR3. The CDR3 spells CASSLYGGLEAFF. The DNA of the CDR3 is TGTGCCAGCAGTTTGTATGGGGGGTTAGAAGCTTTCTTT.

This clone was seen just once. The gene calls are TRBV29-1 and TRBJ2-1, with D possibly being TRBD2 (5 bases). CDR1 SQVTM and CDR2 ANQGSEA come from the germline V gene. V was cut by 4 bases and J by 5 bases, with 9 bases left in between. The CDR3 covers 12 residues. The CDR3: CSVGKADNEQFF. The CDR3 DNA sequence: TGCAGCGTTGGGAAAGCGGACAATGAGCAGTTCTTC.

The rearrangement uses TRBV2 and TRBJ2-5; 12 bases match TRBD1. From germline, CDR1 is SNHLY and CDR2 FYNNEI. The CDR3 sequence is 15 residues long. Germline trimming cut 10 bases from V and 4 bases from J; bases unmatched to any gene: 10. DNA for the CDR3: TGTGCCACCAAAGGGGGGACAGGGGGCTCAGAGACCCAGTACTTC. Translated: CATKGGTGGSETQYF.

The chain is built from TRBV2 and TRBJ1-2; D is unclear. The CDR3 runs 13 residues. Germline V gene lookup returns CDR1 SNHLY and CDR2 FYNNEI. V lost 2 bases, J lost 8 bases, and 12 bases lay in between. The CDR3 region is CASSERQYEGYTF. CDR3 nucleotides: TGTGCCAGCAGTGAAAGGCAGTATGAGGGCTACACCTTC.

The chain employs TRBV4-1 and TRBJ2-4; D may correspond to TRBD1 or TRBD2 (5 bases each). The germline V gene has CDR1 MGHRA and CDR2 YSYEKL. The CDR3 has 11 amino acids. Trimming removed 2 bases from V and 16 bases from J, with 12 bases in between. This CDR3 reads CASSQKGTKYF. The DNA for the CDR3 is TGCGCCAGCAGCCAAAAGGGGACCAAATACTTC.

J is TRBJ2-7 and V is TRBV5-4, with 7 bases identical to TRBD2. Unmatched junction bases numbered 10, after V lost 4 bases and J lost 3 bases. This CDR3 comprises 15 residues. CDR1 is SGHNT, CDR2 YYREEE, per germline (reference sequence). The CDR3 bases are TGTGCCAGCAGCCCCTGGGGGGAGGGCCTCTACGAGCAGTACTTC. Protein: CASSPWGEGLYEQYF.

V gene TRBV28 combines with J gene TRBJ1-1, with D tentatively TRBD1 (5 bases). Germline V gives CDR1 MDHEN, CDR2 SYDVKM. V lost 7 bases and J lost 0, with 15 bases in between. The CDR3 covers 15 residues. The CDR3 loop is CASTPGGFMNTEAFF. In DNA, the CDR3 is TGTGCCAGCACCCCGGGGGGGTTCATGAACACTGAAGCTTTCTTT.

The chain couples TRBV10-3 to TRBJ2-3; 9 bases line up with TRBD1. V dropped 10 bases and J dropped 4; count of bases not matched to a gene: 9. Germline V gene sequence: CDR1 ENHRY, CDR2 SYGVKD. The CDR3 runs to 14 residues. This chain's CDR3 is CATDGQGKSDTQYF. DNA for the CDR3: TGTGCCACCGACGGACAGGGGAAATCAGATACGCAGTATTTT.

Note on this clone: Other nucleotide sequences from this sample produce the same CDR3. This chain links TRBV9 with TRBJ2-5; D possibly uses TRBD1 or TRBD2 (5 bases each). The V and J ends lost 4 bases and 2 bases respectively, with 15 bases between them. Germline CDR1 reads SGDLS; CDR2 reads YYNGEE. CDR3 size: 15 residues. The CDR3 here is CASSPRGGGQETQYF. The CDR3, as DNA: TGTGCCAGCAGCCCCCGGGGTGGGGGACAAGAGACCCAGTACTTC.

This CDR3 reads CASESRDTYGYTF. In DNA, the CDR3 is TGTGCCAGTGAATCCCGGGACACCTATGGCTACACCTTC. The chain has TRBV19 and TRBJ1-2; TRBD1 might be the D (6 bases). Trimming stripped 8 bases from V and 4 bases from J, with 14 bases between. Germline CDR1 LNHDA, CDR2 SQIVND (reference sequence). CDR3 length: 13 amino acids.

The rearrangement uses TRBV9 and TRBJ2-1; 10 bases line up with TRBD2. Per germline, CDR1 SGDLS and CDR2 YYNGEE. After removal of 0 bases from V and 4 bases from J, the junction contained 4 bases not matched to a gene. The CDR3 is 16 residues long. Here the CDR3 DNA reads TGTGCCAGCAGCGTAGACGGGACTAGCGAGTACAATGAGCAGTTCTTC. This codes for CASSVDGTSEYNEQFF.

This chain's CDR3 is CASSPPVWDREADTQYF. The CDR3 nucleotides read TGTGCCAGCTCACCCCCGGTCTGGGACAGGGAGGCAGATACGCAGTATTTT. V and J are TRBV18 and TRBJ2-3, with TRBD1 matching 9 bases. The CDR3 covers 17 residues. CDR1 and CDR2 from the germline V gene are KGHSH and LQKENI. J was trimmed by 4 bases and V by 3 bases; bases with no gene match: 11.